The rows below give T cell receptor beta chains drawn from one sample of a study of blood T cell repertoires in COVID-19. The assay was immunoSEQ multiplex PCR, and TCRdb's table has in-frame clones only and misses some. The table records a few hundred thousand clones, over 75% of them present only once. The sequenced sample was PBMCs or T cells enriched from blood (not recorded which). The receptors here all came from a woman in her 30s who had recovered from COVID-19. CDR3s include the opening cysteine and the closing phenylalanine or tryptophan. D genes are given only for firm matches. The listing skips clone size in some rows; elsewhere it reads once, few, many or a size class.

J	size	D	V	CDR3	DNA
TRBJ2-7	.	.	TRBV7-9	CASSLVESGTSSYEQYF	TGTGCCAGCAGCTTAGTTGAAAGCGGGACATCGTCCTACGAGCAGTACTTC
TRBJ2-1	.	TRBD2	TRBV7-9	CASSFLAGENNEQFF	TGTGCCAGCAGCTTTCTAGCGGGGGAGAACAATGAGCAGTTCTTC
TRBJ2-2	.	.	TRBV27	CASSLSSTGELFF	TGTGCCAGCAGTTTAAGCTCCACCGGGGAGCTGTTTTTT
TRBJ1-3	.	.	TRBV5-1	CASSPELNSGNTIYF	TGCGCCAGCAGCCCGGAGCTGAACTCTGGAAACACCATATATTTT
TRBJ1-3	.	.	TRBV6-6	CASSYGERNTIYF	TGTGCCAGCAGTTACGGAGAGAGAAACACCATATATTTT
TRBJ2-1	once	.	TRBV29-1	CSVVFIEQFF	TGCAGCGTTGTTTTTATTGAGCAGTTCTTC
TRBJ1-2	.	.	TRBV5-1	CASSLGTRGAKGYTF	TGCGCCAGCAGCTTGGGGACTAGGGGGGCCAAGGGCTACACCTTC
TRBJ2-2	once	TRBD2	TRBV5-1	CAINPGLAGKTLHHTGELFF	TGCGCCATCAATCCGGGACTAGCGGGAAAGACCCTACATCACACCGGGGAGCTGTTTTTT
TRBJ2-3	.	.	TRBV19	CASSSSLREKSGTGADTQYF	TGTGCCAGTAGTTCCTCCCTGCGGGAAAAATCTGGCACTGGTGCAGATACGCAGTATTTT
TRBJ2-7	.	TRBD2	TRBV27	CASSLGLAGGQEQYF	TGTGCCAGCAGTCTTGGACTAGCGGGAGGTCAAGAGCAGTACTTC
TRBJ1-4	.	TRBD1	TRBV9	CASSVDTGGLGEKLFF	TGTGCCAGCAGCGTAGACACAGGGGGATTGGGTGAAAAACTGTTTTTT
TRBJ1-1	once	.	TRBV29-1	CSGRQSLNTEAFF	TGCAGCGGCCGACAGAGCTTGAACACTGAAGCTTTCTTT
TRBJ1-1	.	.	TRBV19	CASRRQNTEAFF	TGTGCCAGTAGAAGACAGAACACTGAAGCTTTCTTT
TRBJ1-1	.	TRBD1	TRBV5-4	CASSPRQGAPDTEAFF	TGTGCCAGCAGCCCACGACAGGGGGCGCCGGACACTGAAGCTTTCTTT
TRBJ2-5	.	TRBD2	TRBV11-2	CASSLAGGAETQYF	TGTGCCAGCAGCTTAGCGGGAGGGGCGGAGACCCAGTACTTC
TRBJ1-2	.	.	TRBV6-5	CASSPRGGTFGYTF	TGTGCCAGCAGTCCCCGGGGAGGGACCTTCGGCTACACCTTC
TRBJ2-7	once	.	TRBV12-3/TRBV12-4	CASRRDSYEQYF	TGTGCCAGCCGGCGGGACTCCTACGAGCAGTACTTC
TRBJ2-1	.	TRBD2	TRBV5-1	CASSLGREGGEQFF	TGCGCCAGCAGCTTGGGCAGGGAGGGAGGTGAGCAGTTCTTC
TRBJ1-1	.	TRBD1	TRBV3-1/TRBV3-2	CASSHWTGMAFF	TGTGCCAGCAGCCACTGGACAGGTATGGCTTTCTTT
TRBJ2-5	.	.	TRBV19	CASSIRLAQETQYF	TGTGCCAGTAGTATCCGGCTAGCCCAAGAGACCCAGTACTTC
TRBJ2-1	few	TRBD2	TRBV5-1	CASRTGLADNEQFF	TGCGCCAGCAGGACGGGACTAGCGGACAATGAGCAGTTCTTC
TRBJ1-4	.	.	TRBV7-9	CASSSDSEKLFF	TGTGCCAGCAGCTCAGACAGTGAAAAACTGTTTTTT
TRBJ1-1	.	.	TRBV9	CASSALTGGDEAFF	TGTGCCAGCAGCGCCTTAACAGGTGGAGATGAAGCTTTCTTT
TRBJ1-3	.	.	TRBV18	CASSPWGARSTSGNTIYF	TGTGCCAGCTCACCCTGGGGAGCTCGATCAACCTCTGGAAACACCATATATTTT
TRBJ2-7	.	.	TRBV5-1	CASSLGAARASSYEQYF	TGCGCCAGCAGCTTGGGGGCAGCCAGGGCTAGCTCCTACGAGCAGTACTTC
TRBJ2-3	.	TRBD2	TRBV10-3	CAISETSGSGDTQYF	TGTGCCATCAGTGAGACTAGCGGGAGCGGTGATACGCAGTATTTT
TRBJ1-1	.	TRBD1	TRBV10-2	CASRQGGTEAFF	TGCGCCAGCAGGCAGGGGGGCACTGAAGCTTTCTTT
TRBJ2-1	.	TRBD2	TRBV6-6	CASTGTSRNNEQFF	TGTGCCAGCACCGGGACTAGCAGAAACAATGAGCAGTTCTTC
TRBJ2-2	.	.	TRBV7-3	CASSPQNPGNTGELFF	TGTGCCAGCAGCCCCCAGAACCCGGGGAACACCGGGGAGCTGTTTTTT
TRBJ1-4	.	.	TRBV3-1/TRBV3-2	CASSQYVARVEEKLFF	TGTGCCAGCAGCCAATATGTCGCCAGGGTAGAGGAAAAACTGTTTTTT
TRBJ2-3	.	.	TRBV3-1/TRBV3-2	CASSQSREQQYF	TGTGCCAGCAGCCAATCCCGGGAACAACAGTATTTT
TRBJ1-4	.	.	TRBV3-1/TRBV3-2	CASSQRGVTVEKLFF	TGTGCCAGCAGCCAACGTGGGGTGACAGTGGAAAAACTGTTTTTT
TRBJ2-2	many	.	TRBV24-1	CATSEPIETGELFF	TGTGCCACCAGTGAACCCATCGAGACCGGGGAGCTGTTTTTT
TRBJ2-7	once	.	TRBV6-1	CASSESGRPYEQYF	TGTGCCAGCAGTGAAAGCGGGCGACCCTACGAGCAGTACTTC
TRBJ1-4	.	.	TRBV5-1	CASSPVDTRKLFF	TGCGCCAGCAGCCCGGTGGACACCCGAAAACTGTTTTTT
TRBJ1-1	.	.	TRBV20-1	CSTFRGTEAFF	TGCAGTACTTTTCGGGGGACTGAAGCTTTCTTT
TRBJ2-6	.	TRBD1	TRBV2	CASRTGSSGANVLTF	TGTGCCAGTAGGACAGGGAGCTCTGGGGCCAACGTCCTGACTTTC
TRBJ2-5	.	.	TRBV15	CATSSGSGPQYF	TGTGCCACCAGCAGTGGGAGCGGGCCCCAGTACTTC
TRBJ1-1	.	TRBD1	TRBV19	CASSLPRQGVTEAFF	TGTGCCAGTAGCTTACCTCGGCAGGGGGTCACTGAAGCTTTCTTT
TRBJ2-7	.	TRBD2	TRBV28	CASSSTLTSGRTYEQYF	TGTGCCAGCAGTTCCACCCTGACTAGCGGGAGGACCTACGAGCAGTACTTC
TRBJ2-1	.	TRBD2	TRBV5-4	CASSFGLAWDNEQFF	TGTGCCAGCAGCTTCGGACTAGCTTGGGACAATGAGCAGTTCTTC
TRBJ2-1	.	.	TRBV6-5	CASTDQWYNEQFF	TGTGCCAGCACCGATCAGTGGTACAATGAGCAGTTCTTC
TRBJ2-3	.	TRBD2	TRBV7-2	CASSLVGGAGTDTQYF	TGTGCCAGCAGCTTAGTCGGGGGGGCCGGGACAGATACGCAGTATTTT
TRBJ2-5	.	.	TRBV9	CASSPRGGGITETQYF	TGTGCCAGCAGCCCCCGGGGAGGAGGGATCACGGAGACCCAGTACTTC
TRBJ2-7	.	.	TRBV5-1	CASSFTGASSHEQYF	TGCGCCAGCAGCTTCACGGGAGCTAGTTCCCACGAGCAGTACTTC
TRBJ1-5	.	TRBD1	TRBV5-5	CASSLEGQINQPQHF	TGTGCCAGCAGCCTGGAGGGACAGATAAATCAGCCCCAGCATTTT
TRBJ2-7	.	TRBD1	TRBV29-1	CSVGQGSYEQYF	TGCAGCGTCGGACAGGGGTCCTACGAGCAGTACTTC
TRBJ1-6	.	.	TRBV18	CASSRGDSPLHF	TGTGCCAGCTCACGCGGGGATTCACCCCTCCACTTT
TRBJ1-1	.	.	TRBV2	CASIGQGGSEAFF	TGTGCCAGCATAGGGCAGGGTGGTTCCGAAGCTTTCTTT
TRBJ1-1	.	.	TRBV19	CASSIEGRNTEAFF	TGTGCCAGTAGTATTGAAGGGAGGAACACTGAAGCTTTCTTT
TRBJ2-7	.	.	TRBV9	CASSALGDFSYEQYF	TGTGCCAGCAGCGCGCTGGGGGACTTCTCCTACGAGCAGTACTTC
TRBJ1-5	.	TRBD1	TRBV7-2	CASSLAGTGGSQPQHF	TGTGCCAGCAGCTTAGCGGGCACAGGGGGCTCCCAGCCCCAGCATTTT
TRBJ2-5	.	TRBD2	TRBV19	CASSPRTSGGRETQYF	TGTGCCAGTAGTCCCCGGACTAGCGGGGGTCGAGAGACCCAGTACTTC
TRBJ2-7	.	.	TRBV6-5	CASSYGGTSSYEQYF	TGTGCCAGCAGTTACGGGGGGACGTCCTCCTACGAGCAGTACTTC
TRBJ2-7	.	.	TRBV30	CAWSGLATGEQYF	TGTGCCTGGAGTGGCCTAGCCACGGGCGAGCAGTACTTC